Here is one T cell receptor (beta chain) with its context. Sequencing was performed with immunoSEQ multiplex PCR; in TCRdb, only in-frame clones are kept and a portion is missing. The data hold approximately 65,000 clones, with approximately 77% observed a single time. The data were obtained in a study of memory CD4+ T cells and cytomegalovirus serostatus. V was clipped by 1 base and J by 5 bases, with 14 bases between them. In germline, CDR1 is MGHRA, CDR2 YSYEKL. There are 15 residues in the CDR3. Single viable CD3+CD4+CD8-CD45RO+ cells were sorted as the memory CD4+ T cells. The sequencing input was memory CD4+ T cells from blood. The rearrangement joins TRBV4-1 to TRBJ2-5; unclear D gene. The source is an adult in good health and CMV-seronegative. The CDR3 coding sequence is TGCGCCAGCAGCCAAGTTACCGGTATAGTGGAGACCCAGTACTTC. This encodes CASSQVTGIVETQYF.